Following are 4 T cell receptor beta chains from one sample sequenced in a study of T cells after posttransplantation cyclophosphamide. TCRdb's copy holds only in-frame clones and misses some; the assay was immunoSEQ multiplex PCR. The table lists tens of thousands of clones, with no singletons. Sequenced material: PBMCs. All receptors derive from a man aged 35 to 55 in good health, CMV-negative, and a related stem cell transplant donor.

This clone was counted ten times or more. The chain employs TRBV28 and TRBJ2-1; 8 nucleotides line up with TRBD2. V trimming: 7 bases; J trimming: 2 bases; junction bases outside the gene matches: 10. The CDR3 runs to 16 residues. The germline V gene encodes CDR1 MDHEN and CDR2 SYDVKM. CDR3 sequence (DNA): TGTGCCAGCAAGGTCAGAGGGCGGGAGGCCTACAATGAGCAGTTCTTC. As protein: CASKVRGREAYNEQFF.

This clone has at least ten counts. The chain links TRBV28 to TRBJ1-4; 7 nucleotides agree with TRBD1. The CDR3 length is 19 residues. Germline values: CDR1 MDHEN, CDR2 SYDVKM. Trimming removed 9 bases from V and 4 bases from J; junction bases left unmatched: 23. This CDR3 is CARNLRREGARWCNEKLFF. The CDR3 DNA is TGTGCCAGGAACCTCCGGCGGGAGGGGGCCAGGTGGTGTAATGAAAAACTGTTTTTT.

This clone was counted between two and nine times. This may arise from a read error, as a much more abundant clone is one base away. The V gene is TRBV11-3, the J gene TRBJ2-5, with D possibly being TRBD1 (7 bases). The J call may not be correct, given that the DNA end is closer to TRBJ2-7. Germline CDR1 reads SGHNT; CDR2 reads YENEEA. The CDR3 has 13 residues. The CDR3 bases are TGTGCCAGCAGCCCAGGGGGGACCTACGAGCAGTACTTC. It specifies CASSPGGTYEQYF.

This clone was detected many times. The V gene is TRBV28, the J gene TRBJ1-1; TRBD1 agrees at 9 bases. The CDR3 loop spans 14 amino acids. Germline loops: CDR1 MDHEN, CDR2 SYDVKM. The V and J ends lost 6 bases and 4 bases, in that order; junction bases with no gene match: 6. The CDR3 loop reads CASRPDRGVTEAFF. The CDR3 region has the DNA TGTGCCAGCAGACCGGACAGGGGAGTCACTGAAGCTTTCTTT.